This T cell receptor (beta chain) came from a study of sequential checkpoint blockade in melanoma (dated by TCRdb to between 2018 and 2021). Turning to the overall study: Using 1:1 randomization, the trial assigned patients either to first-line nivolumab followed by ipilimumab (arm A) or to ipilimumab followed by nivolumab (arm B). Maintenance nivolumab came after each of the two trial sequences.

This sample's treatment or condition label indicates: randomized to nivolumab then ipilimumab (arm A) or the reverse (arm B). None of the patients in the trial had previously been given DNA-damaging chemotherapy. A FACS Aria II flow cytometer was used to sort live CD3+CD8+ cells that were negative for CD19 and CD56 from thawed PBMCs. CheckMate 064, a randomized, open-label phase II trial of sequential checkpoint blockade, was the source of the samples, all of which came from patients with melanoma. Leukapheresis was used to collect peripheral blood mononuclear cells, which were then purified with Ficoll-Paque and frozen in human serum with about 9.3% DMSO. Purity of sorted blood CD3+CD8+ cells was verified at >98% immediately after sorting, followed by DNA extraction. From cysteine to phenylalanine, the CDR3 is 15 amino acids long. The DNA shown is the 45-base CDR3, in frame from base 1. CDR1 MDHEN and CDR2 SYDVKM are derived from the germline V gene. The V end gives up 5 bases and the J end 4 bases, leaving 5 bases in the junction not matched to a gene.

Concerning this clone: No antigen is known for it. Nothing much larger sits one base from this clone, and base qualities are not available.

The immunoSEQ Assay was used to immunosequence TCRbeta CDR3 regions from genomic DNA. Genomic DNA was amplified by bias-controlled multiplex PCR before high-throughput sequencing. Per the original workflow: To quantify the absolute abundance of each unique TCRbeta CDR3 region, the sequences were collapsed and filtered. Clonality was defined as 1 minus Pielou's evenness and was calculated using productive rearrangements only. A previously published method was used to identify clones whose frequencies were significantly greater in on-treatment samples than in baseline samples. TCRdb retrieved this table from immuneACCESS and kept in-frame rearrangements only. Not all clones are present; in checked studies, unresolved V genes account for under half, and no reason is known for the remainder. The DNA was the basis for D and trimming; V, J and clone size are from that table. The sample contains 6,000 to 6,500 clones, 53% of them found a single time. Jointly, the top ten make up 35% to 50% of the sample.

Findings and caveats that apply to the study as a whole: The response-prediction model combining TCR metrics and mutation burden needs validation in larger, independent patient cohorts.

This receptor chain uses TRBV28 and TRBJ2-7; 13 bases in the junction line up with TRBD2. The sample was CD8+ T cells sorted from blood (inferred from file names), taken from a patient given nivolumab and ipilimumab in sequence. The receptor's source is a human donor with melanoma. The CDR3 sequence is CASSPRLAGGYEQYF. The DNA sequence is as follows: TGTGCCAGCAGTCCCAGACTAGCGGGAGGATACGAGCAGTACTTC.